The TCR beta chain described here comes from a study of T cells in localized non-small cell lung cancer. The CDR3 has 14 residues. Trimming removed 7 bases from V and 8 bases from J; junction bases left unmatched: 7. Germline-derived CDR1 and CDR2 are MNHNY and SVGAGI (reference sequence). Only in-frame clones appear in the TCRdb table, and some are missing; sequencing was by immunoSEQ multiplex PCR. The sample yields around 41,000 clones, around 86% seen once. The rearrangement links TRBV6-6 to TRBJ1-4; 10 bases map to TRBD1. Sequenced here: peripheral blood, sampled before any cancer treatment. The origin of this receptor is a woman aged 18 to 49 with stage III lung adenocarcinoma. The CDR3 DNA is TGTGCCAGCACCCCAGGGGGACAGGGGGAAAAACTGTTTTTT. It specifies CASTPGGQGEKLFF.